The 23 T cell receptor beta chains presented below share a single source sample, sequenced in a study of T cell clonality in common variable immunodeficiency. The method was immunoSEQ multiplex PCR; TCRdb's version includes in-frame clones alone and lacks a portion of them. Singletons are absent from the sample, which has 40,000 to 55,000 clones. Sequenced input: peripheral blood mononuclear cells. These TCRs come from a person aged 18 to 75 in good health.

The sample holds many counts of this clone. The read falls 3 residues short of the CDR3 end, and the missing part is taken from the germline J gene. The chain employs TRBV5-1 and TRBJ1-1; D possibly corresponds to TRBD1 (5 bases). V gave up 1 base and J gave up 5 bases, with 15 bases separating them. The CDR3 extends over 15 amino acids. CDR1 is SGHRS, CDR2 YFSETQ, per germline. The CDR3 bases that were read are TGCGCCAGCAGCTTGAGGGTGCAGGGCAGGACTGAA. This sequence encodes CASSLRVQGRTE. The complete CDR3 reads CASSLRVQGRTEAFF.

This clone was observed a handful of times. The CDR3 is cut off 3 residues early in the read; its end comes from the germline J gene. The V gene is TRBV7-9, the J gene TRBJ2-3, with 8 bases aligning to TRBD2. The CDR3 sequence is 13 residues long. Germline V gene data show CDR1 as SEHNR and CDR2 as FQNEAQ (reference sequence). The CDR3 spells CASSSGGDQPQYF. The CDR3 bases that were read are TGTGCCAGCAGCTCGGGGGGGGATCAGCCG.

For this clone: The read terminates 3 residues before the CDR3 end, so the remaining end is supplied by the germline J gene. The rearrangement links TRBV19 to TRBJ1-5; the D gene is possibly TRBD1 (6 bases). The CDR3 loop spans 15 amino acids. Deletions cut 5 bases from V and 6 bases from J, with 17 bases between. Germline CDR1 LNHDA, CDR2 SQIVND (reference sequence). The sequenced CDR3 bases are TGTGCCAGTAGTGATCGGGGGGCTTCGTTTCAGCCC. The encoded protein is CASSDRGASFQP. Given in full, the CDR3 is CASSDRGASFQPQHF.

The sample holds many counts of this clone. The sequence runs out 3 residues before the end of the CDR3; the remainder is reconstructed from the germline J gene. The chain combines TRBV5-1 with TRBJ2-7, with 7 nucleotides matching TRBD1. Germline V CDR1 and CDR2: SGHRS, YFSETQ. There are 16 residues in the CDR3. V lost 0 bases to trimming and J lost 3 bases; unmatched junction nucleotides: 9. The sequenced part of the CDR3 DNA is TGCGCCAGCAGCTTGGCCGAGACAGGGTTAGGCTACGAG. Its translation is CASSLAETGLGYE. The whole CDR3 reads CASSLAETGLGYEQYF.

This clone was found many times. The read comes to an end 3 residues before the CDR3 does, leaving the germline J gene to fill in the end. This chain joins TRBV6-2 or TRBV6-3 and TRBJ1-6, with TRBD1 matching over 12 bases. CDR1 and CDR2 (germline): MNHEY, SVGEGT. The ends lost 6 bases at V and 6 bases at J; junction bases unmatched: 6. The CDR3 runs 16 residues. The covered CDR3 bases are TGTGCCAGCAGACCTGGGACAGGGGGCGGTAATTCACCC. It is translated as CASRPGTGGGNSP. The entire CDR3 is CASRPGTGGGNSPLHF.

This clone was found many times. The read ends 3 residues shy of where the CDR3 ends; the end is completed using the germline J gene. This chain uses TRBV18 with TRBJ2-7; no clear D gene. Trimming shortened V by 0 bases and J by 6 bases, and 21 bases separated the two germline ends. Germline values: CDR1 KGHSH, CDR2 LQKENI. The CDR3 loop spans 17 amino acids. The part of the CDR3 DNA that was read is TGTGCCAGCTCACCACCGGTACACAGACCGAACCGTGGCGAG. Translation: CASSPPVHRPNRGE. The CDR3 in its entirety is CASSPPVHRPNRGEQYF.

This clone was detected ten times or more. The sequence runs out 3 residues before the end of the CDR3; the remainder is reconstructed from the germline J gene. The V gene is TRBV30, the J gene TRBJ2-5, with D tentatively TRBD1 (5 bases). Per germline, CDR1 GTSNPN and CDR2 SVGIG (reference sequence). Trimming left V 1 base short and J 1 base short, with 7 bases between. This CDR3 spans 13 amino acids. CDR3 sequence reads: CAWSGGTQETQYF. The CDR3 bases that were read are TGTGCCTGGAGTGGGGGCACCCAAGAGACC.

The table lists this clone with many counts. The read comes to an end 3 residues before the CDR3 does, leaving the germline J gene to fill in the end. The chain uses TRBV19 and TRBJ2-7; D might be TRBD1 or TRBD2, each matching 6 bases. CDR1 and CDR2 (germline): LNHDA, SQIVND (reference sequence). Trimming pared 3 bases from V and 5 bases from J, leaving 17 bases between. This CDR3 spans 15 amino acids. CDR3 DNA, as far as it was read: TGTGCCAGTAGTATCGGGTTGCAGGGGAGGAACGAG. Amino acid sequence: CASSIGLQGRNE. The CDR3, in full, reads CASSIGLQGRNEQYF. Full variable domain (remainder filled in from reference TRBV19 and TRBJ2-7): DGGITQSPKYLFRKEGQNVTLSCEQNLNHDAMYWYRQDPGQGLRLIYYSQIVNDFQKGDIAEGYSVSREKKESFPLTVTSAQKNPTAFYLCASSIGLQGRNEQYFGPGTRLTVT.

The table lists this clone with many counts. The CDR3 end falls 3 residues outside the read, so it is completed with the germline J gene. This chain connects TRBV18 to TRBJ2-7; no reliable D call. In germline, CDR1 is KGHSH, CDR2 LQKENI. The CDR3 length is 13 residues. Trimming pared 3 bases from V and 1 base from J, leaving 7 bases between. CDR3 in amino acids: CASSPASSYEQYF. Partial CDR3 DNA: TGTGCCAGCTCACCGGCAAGTTCCTACGAG.

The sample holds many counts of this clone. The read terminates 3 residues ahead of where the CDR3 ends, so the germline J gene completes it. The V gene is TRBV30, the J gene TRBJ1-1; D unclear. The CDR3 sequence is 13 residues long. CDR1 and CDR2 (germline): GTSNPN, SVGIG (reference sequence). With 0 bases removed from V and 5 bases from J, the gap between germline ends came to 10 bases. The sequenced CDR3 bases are TGTGCCTGGAGTGTGCGAAGAGGGACTGAA. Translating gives CAWSVRRGTE. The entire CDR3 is CAWSVRRGTEAFF. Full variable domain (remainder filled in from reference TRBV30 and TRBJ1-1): SQTIHQWPATLVQPVGSPLSLECTVEGTSNPNLYWYRQAAGRGLQLLFYSVGIGQISSEVPQNLSASRPQDRQFILSSKKLLLSDSGFYLCAWSVRRGTEAFFGQGTRLTVV.

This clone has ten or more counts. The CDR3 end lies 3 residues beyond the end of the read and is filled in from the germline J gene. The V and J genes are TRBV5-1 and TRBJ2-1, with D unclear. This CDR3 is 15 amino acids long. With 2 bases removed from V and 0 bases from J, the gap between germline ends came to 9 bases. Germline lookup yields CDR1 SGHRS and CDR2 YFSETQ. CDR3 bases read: TGCGCCAGCAGCTTCGCGCGAAGCTCCTACAATGAG. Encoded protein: CASSFARSSYNE. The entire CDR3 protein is CASSFARSSYNEQFF.

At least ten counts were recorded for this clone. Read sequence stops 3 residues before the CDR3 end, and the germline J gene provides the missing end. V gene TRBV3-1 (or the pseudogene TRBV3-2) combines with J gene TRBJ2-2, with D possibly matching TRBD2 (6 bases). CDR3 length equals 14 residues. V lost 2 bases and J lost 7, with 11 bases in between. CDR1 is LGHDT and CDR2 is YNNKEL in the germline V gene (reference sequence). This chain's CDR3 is CASSQMGGRGELFF. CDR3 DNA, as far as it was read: TGTGCCAGCAGCCAAATGGGGGGACGCGGGGAG.

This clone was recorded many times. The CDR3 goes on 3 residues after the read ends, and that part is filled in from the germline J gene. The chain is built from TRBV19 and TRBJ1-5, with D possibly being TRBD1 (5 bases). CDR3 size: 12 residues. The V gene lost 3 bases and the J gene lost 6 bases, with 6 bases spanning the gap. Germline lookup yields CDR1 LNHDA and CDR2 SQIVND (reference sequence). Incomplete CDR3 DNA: TGTGCCAGTAGTATCCAGGGTCAGCCC. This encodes CASSIQGQP. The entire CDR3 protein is CASSIQGQPQHF.

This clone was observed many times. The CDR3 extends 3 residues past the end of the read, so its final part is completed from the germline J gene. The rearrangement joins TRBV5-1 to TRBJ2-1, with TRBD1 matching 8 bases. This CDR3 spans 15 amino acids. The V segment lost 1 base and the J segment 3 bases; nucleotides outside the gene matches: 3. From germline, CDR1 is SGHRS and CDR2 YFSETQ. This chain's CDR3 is CASSLPTGGYNEQFF. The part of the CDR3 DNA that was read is TGCGCCAGCAGCTTGCCCACAGGGGGCTACAATGAG.

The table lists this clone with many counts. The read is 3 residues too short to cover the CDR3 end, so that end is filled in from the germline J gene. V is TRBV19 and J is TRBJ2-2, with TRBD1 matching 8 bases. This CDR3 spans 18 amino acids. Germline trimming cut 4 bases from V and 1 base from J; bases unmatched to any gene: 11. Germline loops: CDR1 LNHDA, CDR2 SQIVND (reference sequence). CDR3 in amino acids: CASSNGVRGQGNTGELFF. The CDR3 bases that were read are TGTGCCAGTAGTAATGGGGTTCGCGGACAGGGGAACACCGGGGAG.

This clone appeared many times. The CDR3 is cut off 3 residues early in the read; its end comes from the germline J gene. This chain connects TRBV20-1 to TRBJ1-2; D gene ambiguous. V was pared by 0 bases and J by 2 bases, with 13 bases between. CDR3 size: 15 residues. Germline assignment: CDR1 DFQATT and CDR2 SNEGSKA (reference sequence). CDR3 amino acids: CSARDVRGVNYGYTF. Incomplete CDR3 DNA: TGCAGTGCTAGAGATGTCCGCGGGGTCAACTATGGC.

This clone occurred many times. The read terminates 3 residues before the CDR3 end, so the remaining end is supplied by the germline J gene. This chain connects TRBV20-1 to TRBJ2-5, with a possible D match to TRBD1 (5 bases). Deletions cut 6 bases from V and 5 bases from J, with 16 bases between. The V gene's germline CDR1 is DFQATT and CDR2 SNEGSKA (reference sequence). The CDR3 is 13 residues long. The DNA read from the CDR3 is TGCAGTGCAAACCAGGGCCTCGGGGAGACC. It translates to CSANQGLGET. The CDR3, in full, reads CSANQGLGETQYF.

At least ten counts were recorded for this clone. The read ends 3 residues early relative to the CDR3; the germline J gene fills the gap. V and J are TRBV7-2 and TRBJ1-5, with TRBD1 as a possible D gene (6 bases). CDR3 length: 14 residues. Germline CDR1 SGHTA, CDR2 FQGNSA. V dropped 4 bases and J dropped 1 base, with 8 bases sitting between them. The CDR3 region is CASSSGQSNQPQHF. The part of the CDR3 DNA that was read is TGTGCCAGCAGCTCGGGACAAAGCAATCAGCCC. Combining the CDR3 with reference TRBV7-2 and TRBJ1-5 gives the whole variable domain GAGVSQSPSNKVTEKGKDVELRCDPISGHTALYWYRQSLGQGLEFLIYFQGNSAPDKSGLPSDRFSAERTGGSVSTLTIQRTQQEDSAVYLCASSSGQSNQPQHFGDGTRLSIL.

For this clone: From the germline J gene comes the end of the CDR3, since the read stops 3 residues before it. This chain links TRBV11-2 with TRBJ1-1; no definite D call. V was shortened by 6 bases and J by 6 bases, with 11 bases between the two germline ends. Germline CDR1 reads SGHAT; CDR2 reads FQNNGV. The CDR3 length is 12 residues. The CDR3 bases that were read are TGTGCCAGCAGTTGGGTGGGCCCTGAA. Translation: CASSWVGPE. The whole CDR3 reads CASSWVGPEAFF.

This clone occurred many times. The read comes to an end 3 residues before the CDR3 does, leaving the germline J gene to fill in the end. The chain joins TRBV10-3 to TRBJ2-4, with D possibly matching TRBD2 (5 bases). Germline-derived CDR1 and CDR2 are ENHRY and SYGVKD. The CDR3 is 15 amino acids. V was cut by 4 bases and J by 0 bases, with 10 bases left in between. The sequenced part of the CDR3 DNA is TGTGCCATCAGTGGGGCGGGTCCAGCCAAAAACATT. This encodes CAISGAGPAKNI. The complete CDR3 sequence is CAISGAGPAKNIQYF.

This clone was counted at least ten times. Incomplete CDR3 DNA: TGCAGCGCCGGGGGACAGGGGCGCGAGACC. It codes for CSAGGQGRET. The full CDR3 sequence reads CSAGGQGRETQYF. The gene calls are TRBV29-1 and TRBJ2-5; 10 bases align to TRBD1. The CDR3 end is not reached by the read, which stops 3 residues before it; the germline J gene fills it in. This CDR3 is 13 amino acids long. V dropped 7 bases and J dropped 5; count of bases not matched to a gene: 7. Germline V gene lookup returns CDR1 SQVTM and CDR2 ANQGSEA.

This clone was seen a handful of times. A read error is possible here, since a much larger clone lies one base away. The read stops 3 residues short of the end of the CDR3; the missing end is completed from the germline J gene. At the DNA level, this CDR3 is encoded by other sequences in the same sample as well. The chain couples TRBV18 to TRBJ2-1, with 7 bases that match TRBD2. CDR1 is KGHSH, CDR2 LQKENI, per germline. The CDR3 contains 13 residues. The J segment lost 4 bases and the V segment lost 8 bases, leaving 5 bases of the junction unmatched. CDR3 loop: CASRTSGYNEQFF. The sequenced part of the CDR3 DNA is TGTGCCAGCCGGACTAGTGGGTACAATGAG.

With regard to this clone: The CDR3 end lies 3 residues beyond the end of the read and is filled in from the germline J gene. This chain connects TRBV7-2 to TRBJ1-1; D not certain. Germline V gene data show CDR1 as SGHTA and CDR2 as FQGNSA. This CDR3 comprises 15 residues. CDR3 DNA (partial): TGTGCCAGCAGCTTAGCCCCCCCATCGGGTCCGGAA. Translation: CASSLAPPSGPE. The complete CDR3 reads CASSLAPPSGPEAFF. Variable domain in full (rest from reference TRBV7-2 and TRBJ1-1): GAGVSQSPSNKVTEKGKDVELRCDPISGHTALYWYRQSLGQGLEFLIYFQGNSAPDKSGLPSDRFSAERTGGSVSTLTIQRTQQEDSAVYLCASSLAPPSGPEAFFGQGTRLTVV.